These 4 T cell receptor beta chains were all obtained from the same sample, sequenced in a study of shared clonotypes between healthy human individuals (dated by TCRdb to the early 2020s). Preparation of the library involved the immunoSEQ multiplex PCR assay. This immuneACCESS table, as held by TCRdb, lists in-frame sequences with V and J called but not all clones. Of the missing ones, under half trace to an unresolved V gene in checked studies; the others have no known cause. The sample includes roughly 2 million clones, with about 94% observed a single time. The ten largest account for roughly 0.13% of the sample. Sequencing input: naive CD4+ T cells sorted from blood. This specimen's cell subset or site label, interpreted: CD45RA+ positively selected. The receptors were sampled from a man aged 18 to 35 in good health.

The V and J genes are TRBV18 and TRBJ1-5; D perhaps matches TRBD1 (5 bases). V dropped 8 bases and J dropped 0 bases, with 14 bases sitting between them. CDR3 length: 15 amino acids. The germline CDR1 and CDR2 sequences are KGHSH and LQKENI. Here the CDR3 reads CASRPGPDSNQPQHF. The CDR3 DNA sequence: TGTGCCAGCCGGCCGGGACCAGATAGCAATCAGCCCCAGCATTTT.

V gene TRBV6-5 combines with J gene TRBJ2-7, with TRBD2 matching 8 bases. After removal of 7 bases from V and 7 bases from J, the junction contained 12 bases not matched to a gene. This CDR3 has 14 amino acids. Germline loops: CDR1 MNHEY, CDR2 SVGAGI. The CDR3 loop is CASMPREEGWEQYF. The DNA for the CDR3 is TGTGCCAGCATGCCGCGGGAGGAAGGATGGGAGCAGTACTTC.

The chain couples TRBV4-1 to TRBJ2-1, with a possible D match to TRBD2 (6 bases). Germline CDR1 is MGHRA and CDR2 is YSYEKL. V lost 1 base and J 0 bases, leaving 16 bases between the germline ends. The CDR3 runs to 18 residues. The CDR3 sequence is CASSQGMAGRSSYNEQFF. CDR3 DNA sequence: TGCGCCAGCAGCCAAGGCATGGCGGGGAGAAGCTCCTACAATGAGCAGTTCTTC.

J is TRBJ2-2 and V is TRBV2; D is undetermined. The CDR3 has 15 amino acids. Germline-derived CDR1 and CDR2 are SNHLY and FYNNEI. Trimming cost V 7 bases and J 5 bases, with 17 bases left between them. In DNA, the CDR3 is TGTGCCAGCATTGCGACACGTATAGGAACCGGGGAGCTGTTTTTT. Protein sequence: CASIATRIGTGELFF.